Following are 11 T cell receptor beta chains from one sample sequenced in a study of blood T cell repertoires in COVID-19. Repertoires were generated with immunoSEQ multiplex PCR, while TCRdb's copy carries only in-frame clones and drops some. The sample lists approximately 250,000 clones, 85% to 95% occurring once. The sample consisted of PBMCs or T cells enriched from blood (not recorded which). These receptor sequences come from a man in his forties or fifties who had been exposed to COVID-19.

Only one count was recorded for this clone. The chain couples TRBV19 to TRBJ2-1; weak D call: TRBD2 (6 bases). Trimming shortened V by 6 bases and J by 1 base, and 13 bases separated the two germline ends. Germline CDR1 and CDR2: LNHDA and SQIVND (reference sequence). The CDR3 runs 15 residues. The CDR3 DNA follows: TGTGCCAGTAGCGGGGGAACAAATTCCTACAATGAGCAGTTCTTC. Protein sequence: CASSGGTNSYNEQFF.

This chain links TRBV18 with TRBJ1-3; perhaps TRBD1 as D (6 bases). The V gene's germline CDR1 is KGHSH and CDR2 LQKENI. The CDR3 spans 18 residues. Trimming stripped 3 bases from V and 0 bases from J, with 18 bases between. The CDR3 loop is CASSPYMDSTSSGNTIYF. DNA of the CDR3: TGTGCCAGCTCACCCTACATGGACAGTACAAGCTCTGGAAACACCATATATTTT.

The table lists this clone with a count of one. Other nucleotide sequences from this sample produce the same CDR3. The CDR3 nucleotides read TGTGCCAGCAGCCTAACAGCTTATAGCAATCAGCCCCAGCATTTT. Its translation: CASSLTAYSNQPQHF. The chain combines TRBV27 with TRBJ1-5; no clear D. CDR3 length: 15 amino acids. Germline V gene sequence: CDR1 MNHEY, CDR2 SMNVEV (reference sequence). V was shortened by 6 bases and J by 0 bases, with 12 bases between the two germline ends.

J is TRBJ2-5 and V is TRBV6-5, with a possible D match to TRBD1 (6 bases). Trimming removed 2 bases from V and 4 bases from J, with 11 bases in between. There are 14 residues in the CDR3. The germline CDR1 and CDR2 sequences are MNHEY and SVGAGI. CDR3 sequence (DNA): TGTGCCAGCAGTTACACAGGGATCCGAGAGACCCAGTACTTC. Translating it yields CASSYTGIRETQYF.

J is TRBJ1-3 and V is TRBV7-4; D uncertain. The CDR3 runs to 16 residues. The ends were cut back, 5 bases at V and 0 bases at J, with 14 bases in the middle. Germline-derived CDR1 and CDR2 are SGHVT and SQSDAQ. DNA of the CDR3: TGTGCCAGCAGCCCAAGAAGAGGAAACTCTGGAAACACCATATATTTT. It yields the protein CASSPRRGNSGNTIYF.

The chain combines TRBV5-1 with TRBJ2-2, with 11 bases matching TRBD2. This CDR3 is 15 amino acids long. Per the germline V gene, CDR1 is SGHRS and CDR2 is YFSETQ. Unmatched junction bases numbered 5, after V lost 4 bases and J lost 6 bases. CDR3 amino acids: CASSPIAGGPGELFF. CDR3 coding DNA: TGCGCCAGCAGCCCTATAGCGGGAGGGCCCGGGGAGCTGTTTTTT.

J is TRBJ1-6 and V is TRBV10-3; the match to TRBD1 covers 8 bases. The CDR3 is made up of 17 amino acids. J gave up 2 bases and V 0 bases, and 3 bases lay outside the gene matches. Germline V CDR1 and CDR2: ENHRY, SYGVKD. CDR3 DNA: TGTGCCATCAGTGAGTCGACAGGGGCCACCTATAATTCACCCCTCCACTTT. Residues: CAISESTGATYNSPLHF.

The chain employs TRBV4-3 and TRBJ1-5, with D uncertain. The germline V and J ends were trimmed by 2 bases and 5 bases, with 16 bases remaining between them. The length of the CDR3 is 16 residues. CDR1 is LGHNA and CDR2 is YSLEER in the germline V gene. In DNA, the CDR3 is TGCGCCAGCAGCCAACGTTGGGAGGGAAACTATCAGCCCCAGCATTTT. This gives the protein CASSQRWEGNYQPQHF.

J is TRBJ2-7 and V is TRBV5-1; 10 nucleotides align to TRBD2. Germline V gene lookup returns CDR1 SGHRS and CDR2 YFSETQ. There are 15 residues in the CDR3. With 2 bases clipped from V and 3 bases from J, the junction kept 5 bases outside the gene matches. Written as DNA, the CDR3 is TGCGCCAGCAGCTTCACTAGCGGGACACTCTACGAGCAGTACTTC. Protein: CASSFTSGTLYEQYF. The complete variable domain, with remaining parts taken from reference TRBV5-1 and TRBJ2-7, reads KAGVTQTPRYLIKTRGQQVTLSCSPISGHRSVSWYQQTPGQGLQFLFEYFSETQRNKGNFPGRFSGRQFSNSRSEMNVSTLELGDSALYLCASSFTSGTLYEQYFGPGTRLTVT.

The rearrangement links TRBV19 to TRBJ2-2; D possibly corresponds to TRBD2 (5 bases). CDR3 size: 16 residues. Trimming stripped 3 bases from V and 7 bases from J, with 18 bases between. In germline, CDR1 is LNHDA, CDR2 SQIVND (reference sequence). The CDR3 here is CASSIRTERSGGELFF. CDR3 DNA: TGTGCCAGTAGTATTAGGACTGAGCGGTCTGGCGGGGAGCTGTTTTTT.

This clone occurred once. CDR3 amino acids: CAITVGAGGPYEQYF. The DNA for the CDR3 is TGTGCCATCACTGTCGGAGCGGGAGGGCCATACGAGCAGTACTTC. The chain joins TRBV10-3 to TRBJ2-7; TRBD2 matches 10 bases. Germline loops: CDR1 ENHRY, CDR2 SYGVKD. This CDR3 region has 15 residues. Unmatched junction bases numbered 10, after V lost 7 bases and J lost 4 bases.